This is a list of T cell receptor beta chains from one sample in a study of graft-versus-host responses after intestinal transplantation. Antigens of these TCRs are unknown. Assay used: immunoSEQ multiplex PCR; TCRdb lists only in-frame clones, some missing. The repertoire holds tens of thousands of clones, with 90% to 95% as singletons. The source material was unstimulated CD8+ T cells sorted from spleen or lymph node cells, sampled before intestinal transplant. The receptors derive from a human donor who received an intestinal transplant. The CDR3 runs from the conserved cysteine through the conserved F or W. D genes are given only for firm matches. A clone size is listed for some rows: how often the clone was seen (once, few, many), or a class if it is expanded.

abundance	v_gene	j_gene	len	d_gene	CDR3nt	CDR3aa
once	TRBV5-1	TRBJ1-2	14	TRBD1	TGCGCCAGCAGCTTGGTGGACAGGGGCGATGGCTACACCTTC	CASSLVDRGDGYTF
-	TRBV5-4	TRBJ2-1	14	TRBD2	TGTGCCAGCCGACGGACTAGCGATTACAATGAGCAGTTCTTC	CASRRTSDYNEQFF
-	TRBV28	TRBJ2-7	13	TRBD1	TGTGCCAGCAGTTGGGGACAGTACTACGAGCAGTACTTC	CASSWGQYYEQYF
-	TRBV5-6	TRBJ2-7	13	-	TGTGCCAGCAGCTTCCTTGTAAGGGGCGAGCAGTACTTC	CASSFLVRGEQYF
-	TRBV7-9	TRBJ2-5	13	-	TGTGCCAGCAGCTTAAGCCACCAAGAGACCCAGTACTTC	CASSLSHQETQYF
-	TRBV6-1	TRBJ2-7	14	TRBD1	TGTGCCAGCAGTGCAGGGACAGGGCGGGACGAGCAGTACTTC	CASSAGTGRDEQYF
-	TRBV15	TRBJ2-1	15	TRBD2	TGTGCCACCAGCCCCTGGACTAGCGGGAGTAGTGAGCAGTTCTTC	CATSPWTSGSSEQFF
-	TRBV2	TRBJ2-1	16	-	TGTGCCAGCAGTGATCTTTGGGGGAGGTCCTACAATGAGCAGTTCTTC	CASSDLWGRSYNEQFF
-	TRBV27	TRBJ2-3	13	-	TGTGCCAGCAGTCCCTTGAGGGCAGATACGCAGTATTTT	CASSPLRADTQYF
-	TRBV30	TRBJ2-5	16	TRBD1	TGTGCCTGGGCCAGGCCGGGACAGGGGTACCAAGAGACCCAGTACTTC	CAWARPGQGYQETQYF
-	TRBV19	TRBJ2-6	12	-	TGTGCCAGCCACACTGGGGCCAACGTCCTGACTTTC	CASHTGANVLTF
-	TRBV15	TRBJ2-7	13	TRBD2	TGTGCCACCAGCTTCCAGCGGGAGTTCGAGCAGTACTTC	CATSFQREFEQYF
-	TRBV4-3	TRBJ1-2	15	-	TGCGCCAGCAGCCAAGATGCAGGGTCTAACTATGGCTACACCTTC	CASSQDAGSNYGYTF
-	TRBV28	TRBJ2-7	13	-	TGTGCCAGCAGTGCGACCTCACTAGGCGAGCAGTACTTC	CASSATSLGEQYF
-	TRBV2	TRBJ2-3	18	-	TGTGCCAGCAGGGTTTTAGCGGAAAGGCCCGAAGGCACAGATACGCAGTATTTT	CASRVLAERPEGTDTQYF
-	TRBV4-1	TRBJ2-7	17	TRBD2	TGCGCCAGCAGCCAAGTCTCTAGCGGGATAAGCTCCTACGAGCAGTACTTC	CASSQVSSGISSYEQYF
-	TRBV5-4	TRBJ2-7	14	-	TGTGCCAGCAGTTCCACTTCGGGGTCCTACGAGCAGTACTTC	CASSSTSGSYEQYF
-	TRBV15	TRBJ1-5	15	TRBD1	TGTGCCACCAGCGGCGACAGGGGGCCCAATCAGCCCCAGCATTTT	CATSGDRGPNQPQHF
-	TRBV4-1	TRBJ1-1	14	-	TGCGCCAGCAGCCAAGTCCAGGGCCCACCTGAAGCTTTCTTT	CASSQVQGPPEAFF
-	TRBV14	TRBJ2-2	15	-	TGTGCCAGCAGCCAATGGAGGGTACAGGACGGGGAGCTGTTTTTT	CASSQWRVQDGELFF
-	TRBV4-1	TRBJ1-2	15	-	TGCGCCAGCAGCCAAGATACGGGGGTCGGCTATGGCTACACCTTC	CASSQDTGVGYGYTF
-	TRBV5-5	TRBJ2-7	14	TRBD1	TGTGCCAGCAGCTTGGCAGGGGGCTCTTACGAGCAGTACTTC	CASSLAGGSYEQYF
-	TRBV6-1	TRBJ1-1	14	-	TGTGCCAGCAGTGGCTCAGGGGCTGACACTGAAGCTTTCTTT	CASSGSGADTEAFF